The text below deals with one TCR beta chain. The record originates from a study of T-cell reconstitution after alpha-beta-depleted transplantation in children. Construction of the TCRbeta library involved unique molecular identifiers. TCRdb passed the PCR reads through MiXCR, listing each CDR3 protein once. The sample has just under 550,000 distinct CDR3 sequences; approximately 16% are singletons. The TCR was taken from a human donor who donated a stem cell graft to a child with acute lymphoblastic leukemia. This specimen was PBMCs from the stem cell graft donor, taken from the stem cell graft.

The CDR3: CASSWGSDYEQYF. The CDR3 DNA reads TGTGCCAGCAGCTGGGGTTCGGACTACGAGCAGTACTTC. This chain uses TRBV5-5 with TRBJ2-7; D unresolved. The CDR3 is 13 residues long. Looked up from germline, CDR1 is SGHKS and CDR2 is YYEKEE (reference sequence). V lost 3 bases and J lost 3, with 10 bases in between.